Each of the 7 T cell receptor beta chains below was sequenced from the same sample in a study of blood T cell repertoires in COVID-19. Generated by immunoSEQ multiplex PCR, the TCRdb table keeps only in-frame clones and is missing some. The repertoire holds some 490,000 clones, with approximately 85% as singletons. What was sequenced was peripheral blood. The receptors here all came from a human donor in a cohort sampled during active COVID-19.

This clone was seen a handful of times. The genes are TRBV27 and TRBJ1-6; TRBD1 matches 7 bases. This CDR3 is 15 amino acids long. The ends lost 2 bases at V and 7 bases at J; junction bases unmatched: 5. Per germline, CDR1 MNHEY and CDR2 SMNVEV (reference sequence). CDR3 nucleotide sequence: TGTGCCAGCAGTTTAATAGACAGGGTAAATTCACCCCTCCACTTT. It specifies CASSLIDRVNSPLHF.

This chain links TRBV6-2 or TRBV6-3 with TRBJ2-3, with 7 bases matching TRBD2. Germline CDR1 MNHEY, CDR2 SVGEGT. V dropped 4 bases and J dropped 3; count of bases not matched to a gene: 7. The CDR3 totals 15 residues. CDR3 protein: CASSLPGGSTDTQYF. For the CDR3, the DNA is TGTGCCAGCAGTTTACCGGGGGGTTCGACAGATACGCAGTATTTT.

DNA for the CDR3: TGTGCCTGGACAGTTAACTATGGCTACACCTTC. It specifies CAWTVNYGYTF. This chain uses TRBV30 with TRBJ1-2, with D uncertain. The CDR3 extends over 11 amino acids. V gave up 4 bases and J gave up 1 base, with 4 bases separating them. Looked up from germline, CDR1 is GTSNPN and CDR2 is SVGIG (reference sequence).

This chain uses TRBV5-1 with TRBJ2-3; 7 positions agree with TRBD2. The CDR3 has 14 amino acids. CDR1 and CDR2 (germline): SGHRS, YFSETQ. Losses at the gene ends were 2 bases for V and 6 bases for J; bases not matched to a gene: 6. The CDR3 DNA reads as TGCGCCAGCAGCTTAGGCAGGGAGGGTGATACGCAGTATTTT. It encodes CASSLGREGDTQYF.

The V gene is TRBV15, the J gene TRBJ2-7, with 8 bases lining up with TRBD1. CDR1 and CDR2 from the germline V gene are LNHNV and YYDKDF (reference sequence). This CDR3 is 14 amino acids long. Unmatched junction bases numbered 3, after V lost 2 bases and J lost 3 bases. For the CDR3, the DNA is TGTGCCACCAGCAGACCGGGACAGGACTACGAGCAGTACTTC. As protein: CATSRPGQDYEQYF.

Of note for this clone: Different DNA sequences within this sample yield the same CDR3. The chain couples TRBV28 to TRBJ1-2; the D is unclear. This CDR3 has 12 residues. The germline V gene encodes CDR1 MDHEN and CDR2 SYDVKM. Trimming cost V 3 bases and J 4 bases, with 6 bases left between them. Written as DNA, the CDR3 is TGTGCCAGCAGTTTGAGTAGCTATGGCTACACCTTC. Its protein product is CASSLSSYGYTF.

The chain has TRBV6-5 and TRBJ2-7; 9 bases are shared with TRBD1. CDR3 size: 16 residues. CDR1 is MNHEY and CDR2 is SVGAGI in the germline V gene. V dropped 0 bases and J dropped 6; count of bases not matched to a gene: 9. CDR3: CASSYSTTGGMGEQYF. The CDR3, as DNA: TGTGCCAGCAGTTACTCGACAACAGGGGGCATGGGCGAGCAGTACTTC.